These 10 T cell receptor beta chains share one sample of origin, sequenced in a study of T cells after yellow fever vaccination. TCRdb reprocessed the 5' RACE reads with MiXCR, giving one entry per CDR3 protein. Counted here are some 600,000 distinct CDR3 sequences, roughly a sixth occurring once; the ten biggest clones make up roughly a sixth. The sequencing here drew on PBMCs, taken less than 6 days after the first yellow fever vaccination. These receptors originate from a young man who received the YFV17D yellow fever vaccine.

This clonotype came up many times. The genes are TRBV6-1 and TRBJ2-3; TRBD2 might be the D (5 bases). Germline loops: CDR1 MNHNS, CDR2 SASEGT. Trimming shortened V by 6 bases and J by 4 bases, and 17 bases separated the two germline ends. CDR3 length: 15 amino acids. The CDR3 sequence: CASSSPAGSPDTQYF. Here the CDR3 DNA reads TGTGCCAGCAGCTCCCCCGCGGGTAGTCCAGATACGCAGTATTTT.

This clonotype was observed at least ten times. The chain carries TRBV12-3 or TRBV12-4 and TRBJ2-1; D is undetermined. With 2 bases removed from V and 7 bases from J, the gap between germline ends came to 6 bases. This CDR3 is built from 12 residues. The CDR3 DNA sequence: TGTGCCAGCAGTTTAATGGGAAATGAGCAGTTCTTC. It codes for CASSLMGNEQFF.

The chain is built from TRBV2 and TRBJ1-1, with D unresolved. There are 11 residues in the CDR3. CDR1 is SNHLY and CDR2 is FYNNEI in the germline V gene. Trimming removed 7 bases from V and 3 bases from J, with 6 bases in between. Here the CDR3 reads CASTAYTEAFF. The CDR3 DNA is TGTGCCAGCACCGCCTACACTGAAGCTTTCTTT. Full variable domain (outside the CDR3, taken from reference TRBV2 and TRBJ1-1): EPEVTQTPSHQVTQMGQEVILRCVPISNHLYFYWYRQILGQKVEFLVSFYNNEISEKSEIFDDQFSVERPDGSNFTLKIRSTKLEDSAMYFCASTAYTEAFFGQGTRLTVV.

This clonotype has just a few counts. This chain connects TRBV18 to TRBJ1-1, with 8 bases identical to TRBD1. This CDR3 is built from 16 residues. Germline V CDR1 and CDR2: KGHSH, LQKENI. With 2 bases clipped from V and 8 bases from J, the junction kept 13 bases outside the gene matches. CDR3 protein: CASSPFGGTGKQEAFF. In DNA, the CDR3 is TGTGCCAGCTCACCATTTGGGGGGACAGGTAAACAGGAAGCTTTCTTT.

The chain employs TRBV7-2 and TRBJ2-2; D not certain. Germline CDR1 and CDR2: SGHTA and FQGNSA. Trimming stripped 8 bases from V and 11 bases from J, with 21 bases between. The CDR3 loop spans 14 amino acids. As DNA, the CDR3 is TGTGCCAGCCACTCATCTTTAGGGTTCGGCGAGCTGTTTTTT. Translating it yields CASHSSLGFGELFF. The variable domain in full, with the rest retrieved from reference TRBV7-2 and TRBJ2-2, is GAGVSQSPSNKVTEKGKDVELRCDPISGHTALYWYRQSLGQGLEFLIYFQGNSAPDKSGLPSDRFSAERTGGSVSTLTIQRTQQEDSAVYLCASHSSLGFGELFFGEGSRLTVL.

The chain has TRBV10-1 and TRBJ2-3; D is possibly TRBD2 (6 bases). V was clipped by 3 bases and J by 4 bases, with 14 bases between them. The CDR3 is 15 amino acids. Looked up from germline, CDR1 is WNHNN and CDR2 is SYGVQD (reference sequence). The CDR3 bases are TGCGCCAGCAGTGAAGGAGGGCTCCGCGCAGATACGCAGTATTTT. Translation: CASSEGGLRADTQYF.

The chain uses TRBV7-2 and TRBJ2-2; D not resolved. The ends were cut back, 5 bases at V and 6 bases at J, with 7 bases in the middle. The CDR3 spans 12 residues. The germline V gene encodes CDR1 SGHTA and CDR2 FQGNSA. In DNA, the CDR3 is TGTGCCAGCAGCAGGGTACCCGGGGAGCTGTTTTTT. Residues: CASSRVPGELFF.

This clonotype was seen a few times. The chain links TRBV12-3 or TRBV12-4 to TRBJ1-1; 8 bases agree with TRBD1. V was pared by 4 bases and J by 4 bases, with 8 bases of the junction left unmatched. The CDR3 length is 15 residues. The CDR3 nucleotides are TGTGCCAGCAGTTCCCAAGGACAGGGCATCACTGAAGCTTTCTTT. Translation: CASSSQGQGITEAFF.

The CDR3, as DNA: TGTGCCAGCAGCGTACCCGGGCGCGGTGTGGATACGCAGTATTTT. Protein: CASSVPGRGVDTQYF. This chain joins TRBV9 and TRBJ2-3; no reliable D call. Trimming removed 1 base from V and 6 bases from J, with 15 bases in between. Germline loops: CDR1 SGDLS, CDR2 YYNGEE. CDR3 length equals 15 residues.

The sample holds a few counts of this clonotype. V usage is TRBV3-1 and J usage is TRBJ2-3; 11 bases are shared with TRBD2. The junction had 14 bases not matched to a gene; V was cut back by 5 bases and J by 10 bases. The length of the CDR3 is 16 residues. Germline CDR1 is LGHDT and CDR2 is YNNKEL (reference sequence). In nucleotides, the CDR3 is TGTGCCAGCAGCTCCCGACTAGCGGGGTCCGCCAGCGCGCAGTATTTT. This gives the protein CASSSRLAGSASAQYF.